The 23 T cell receptor beta chains presented below share a single source sample, sequenced in a study of cytomegalovirus exposure and HLA in healthy donors. The PCR employed 60 Vbeta primers together with 13 Jbeta primers. Clones were sequenced by immunoSEQ multiplex PCR, and TCRdb holds only the in-frame ones, with some missing. The sample has approximately 140,000 clones, 61% seen once. Sequenced material: PBMCs. The receptor set was obtained from a male donor in good health and CMV-seronegative.

This clone was observed a few times. This chain links TRBV15 with TRBJ2-7; 8 bases agree with TRBD1. The germline CDR1 and CDR2 sequences are LNHNV and YYDKDF (reference sequence). CDR3 size: 15 residues. V dropped 3 bases and J dropped 6; count of bases not matched to a gene: 10. The CDR3 sequence: CATSRLPQGASEQYF. The DNA of the CDR3 is TGTGCCACCAGCAGGCTCCCTCAGGGGGCCTCCGAGCAGTACTTC.

This clone was seen only a few times. The V call is TRBV4-2, the J call TRBJ2-4; no firm D call. The CDR3 runs 13 residues. V was trimmed by 4 bases and J by 7 bases, leaving 11 bases between them. CDR1 and CDR2 from the germline V gene are LGHNA and YNFKEQ. CDR3 region: CASSPLDRNIQYF. CDR3 nucleotide sequence: TGTGCCAGCAGCCCCTTAGATCGGAACATTCAGTACTTC.

The CDR3 reads CASSAGTGAPRNTEAFF. The CDR3 DNA is TGTGCCAGCAGCGCCGGGACAGGGGCCCCACGGAACACTGAAGCTTTCTTT. This chain connects TRBV9 to TRBJ1-1; 10 bases map to TRBD1. Germline lookup yields CDR1 SGDLS and CDR2 YYNGEE. The CDR3 loop spans 17 amino acids. The V and J ends lost 3 bases and 1 base, in that order; junction bases with no gene match: 9.

The rearrangement links TRBV12-2 to TRBJ2-1; the tabulated D call, TRBD2, remains unverified against the DNA. TRBV12-2 counts as a pseudogene. This CDR3 has 11 amino acids. The CDR3 DNA sequence: TGTGCAACCCTTCGTCGCGGTGAGCAGTTCTTC. As protein: CATLRRGEQFF.

This sequence joins TRBV30 and TRBJ2-7; D is undetermined. The CDR3 consists of 13 residues. V lost 8 bases and J 2 bases, leaving 16 bases between the germline ends. Per the germline V gene, CDR1 is GTSNPN and CDR2 is SVGIG (reference sequence). DNA of the CDR3: TGTGCCGGGTCGTTTTGGAGCACCTACGAGCAGTACTTC. This codes for CAGSFWSTYEQYF.

This chain uses TRBV6-5 with TRBJ1-4; 9 positions agree with TRBD1. CDR3 length: 15 residues. Per the germline V gene, CDR1 is MNHEY and CDR2 is SVGAGI. The J segment lost 4 bases and the V segment lost 2 bases, leaving 2 bases of the junction unmatched. The CDR3 reads CASSYTGQGNEKLFF. The CDR3 coding sequence is TGTGCCAGCAGTTACACGGGACAGGGTAATGAAAAACTGTTTTTT.

This clone was seen once. The chain links TRBV11-2 to TRBJ2-7; 8 bases are a match to TRBD1. The CDR3 is 15 amino acids. The germline gives CDR1 SGHAT, CDR2 FQNNGV. V lost 1 base to trimming and J lost 2 bases; unmatched junction nucleotides: 4. CDR3 nucleotide sequence: TGTGCCAGCAGCTTAGTGACAGGGGAAGCCTACGAGCAGTACTTC. This gives the protein CASSLVTGEAYEQYF.

This clone was observed a few times. The chain carries TRBV28 and TRBJ2-7; maybe TRBD1 (5 bases). CDR1 MDHEN and CDR2 SYDVKM come from the germline V gene. The CDR3 has 14 residues. V lost 2 bases and J 4 bases, leaving 12 bases between the germline ends. The CDR3 DNA follows: TGTGCCAGCAGTTTAGTACCAGGGTTGTACGAGCAGTACTTC. Protein product: CASSLVPGLYEQYF.

The chain joins TRBV4-1 to TRBJ2-5; D perhaps matches TRBD2 (7 bases). V lost 4 bases, J lost 5 bases, and 14 bases lay in between. Per germline, CDR1 MGHRA and CDR2 YSYEKL. CDR3 length: 14 residues. The CDR3 nucleotides are TGCGCCAGCAGCCCCGGGGGGCCGAGCGAGACCCAGTACTTC. This translates into CASSPGGPSETQYF.

The table lists this clone with a few counts. The V call is TRBV10-3, the J call TRBJ2-5, with 13 bases matching TRBD2. The end of the DNA fits TRBJ2-7 better, so the J call may be wrong. The CDR3 spans 15 residues. CDR1 is ENHRY and CDR2 is SYGVKD in the germline V gene. The CDR3 spells CAISAGLAGRYEQYF. In DNA, the CDR3 is TGTGCCATCAGTGCGGGACTAGCGGGGAGATACGAGCAGTACTTC.

This chain links TRBV5-6 with TRBJ2-3; 13 positions agree with TRBD2. In germline, CDR1 is SGHDT, CDR2 YYEEEE. This CDR3 spans 16 amino acids. Trimming removed 4 bases from V and 2 bases from J; junction bases left unmatched: 4. The CDR3 protein is CASSPGLAGLTDTQYF. The CDR3, as DNA: TGTGCCAGCAGCCCGGGACTAGCGGGGCTCACAGATACGCAGTATTTT.

This clone was observed a handful of times. The gene calls are TRBV7-9 and TRBJ2-1, with 8 bases fitting TRBD2. Trimming at V came to 3 bases and at J to 5 bases, leaving 3 bases not matched to a gene. CDR1 and CDR2 (germline): SEHNR, FQNEAQ (reference sequence). CDR3 length: 14 amino acids. The CDR3 loop reads CASSFGTSDNEQFF. DNA for the CDR3: TGTGCCAGCAGCTTCGGGACTAGTGACAATGAGCAGTTCTTC.

The rearrangement uses TRBV15 and TRBJ2-6; TRBD2 aligns across 7 bases. Losses at the gene ends were 1 base for V and 4 bases for J; bases not matched to a gene: 7. This CDR3 contains 17 residues. Germline V gene data show CDR1 as LNHNV and CDR2 as YYDKDF (reference sequence). CDR3 sequence reads: CATSRVGGEAGANVLTF. The CDR3 DNA follows: TGTGCCACCAGCAGAGTTGGGGGGGAAGCAGGGGCCAACGTCCTGACTTTC.

V and J are TRBV14 and TRBJ1-3; possibly TRBD1 for D (5 bases). The CDR3 has 15 residues. The V gene lost 3 bases and the J gene lost 0 bases, with 9 bases spanning the gap. The V gene's germline CDR1 is SGHDN and CDR2 FVKESK. The CDR3 sequence: CASSQSGISGNTIYF. CDR3 in DNA: TGTGCCAGCAGCCAGTCAGGGATCTCTGGAAACACCATATATTTT.

This clone has just a few counts. V is TRBV7-6 and J is TRBJ2-7; 14 bases align to TRBD2. CDR1 is SGHVS, CDR2 FNYEAQ, per germline. V lost 5 bases to trimming and J lost 2 bases; unmatched junction nucleotides: 2. This CDR3 has 15 amino acids. The CDR3 DNA follows: TGTGCCAGCAGCCCGACTAGCGGGGGGGCCTACGAGCAGTACTTC. Its translation is CASSPTSGGAYEQYF.

This clone occurred a few times. CDR3 region: CASSLDISGNTIYF. For the CDR3, the DNA is TGTGCCAGCAGCTTAGACATCTCTGGAAACACCATATATTTT. The chain joins TRBV7-9 to TRBJ1-3; no definite D call. Germline V gene data show CDR1 as SEHNR and CDR2 as FQNEAQ (reference sequence). This CDR3 region has 14 residues. The V and J ends lost 1 base and 0 bases respectively, with 4 bases between them.

V gene TRBV5-4 combines with J gene TRBJ2-7, with TRBD1 as a possible D gene (6 bases). With 5 bases removed from V and 0 bases from J, the gap between germline ends came to 15 bases. The CDR3 sequence is 15 residues long. CDR1 and CDR2 (germline): SGHNT, YYREEE (reference sequence). The CDR3 DNA reads TGTGCCAGCAGTTCGGACAGCCGCTACTCCTACGAGCAGTACTTC. Translating it yields CASSSDSRYSYEQYF.

The rearrangement uses TRBV5-6 and TRBJ2-1; TRBD1 matches at 7 bases. The CDR3 spans 13 residues. Germline CDR1 SGHDT, CDR2 YYEEEE. V trimming: 0 bases; J trimming: 8 bases; junction bases outside the gene matches: 2. The CDR3 region is CASSLGQGDEQFF. The CDR3 nucleotides are TGTGCCAGCAGCTTGGGACAGGGTGATGAGCAGTTCTTC. The variable domain in full, with the rest retrieved from reference TRBV5-6 and TRBJ2-1, is DAGVTQSPTHLIKTRGQQVTLRCSPKSGHDTVSWYQQALGQGPQFIFQYYEEEERQRGNFPDRFSGHQFPNYSSELNVNALLLGDSALYLCASSLGQGDEQFFGPGTRLTVL.

The chain carries TRBV7-2 and TRBJ2-7; weak D call: TRBD2 (5 bases). CDR3 length equals 14 residues. Germline V gives CDR1 SGHTA, CDR2 FQGNSA. V was pared by 4 bases and J by 5 bases, with 15 bases between. This CDR3 is CASSSDPSSNEQYF. The CDR3 nucleotides are TGTGCCAGCAGCTCCGACCCCTCTAGCAACGAGCAGTACTTC. The variable domain in full, with the rest retrieved from reference TRBV7-2 and TRBJ2-7, is GAGVSQSPSNKVTEKGKDVELRCDPISGHTALYWYRQSLGQGLEFLIYFQGNSAPDKSGLPSDRFSAERTGGSVSTLTIQRTQQEDSAVYLCASSSDPSSNEQYFGPGTRLTVT.

As to this clone: Mismatch with germline at one junction end may stem from a read error. V and J are TRBV7-9 and TRBJ2-5, with 9 bases aligning to TRBD2. This CDR3 contains 15 residues. CDR1 and CDR2 (germline): SEHNR, FQNEAQ (reference sequence). CDR3 coding DNA: TGTTCCAGCAGCTTATTCGCGGGGGGGCATGAGACCCAGTACTTC. This translates into CSSSLFAGGHETQYF.

In this sample, this clone turned up a few times. The chain joins TRBV6-1 to TRBJ2-7; possibly TRBD2 for D (6 bases). With 7 bases removed from V and 5 bases from J, the gap between germline ends came to 18 bases. This CDR3 region has 14 residues. Germline CDR1 MNHNS, CDR2 SASEGT. The CDR3 sequence is CASTRDWGRDEQYF. The CDR3 DNA reads TGTGCCAGCACTCGGGACTGGGGACGGGACGAGCAGTACTTC.

This chain joins TRBV5-8 and TRBJ1-5, with 7 bases matching TRBD1. The CDR3 consists of 16 residues. Germline CDR1 is SGHTS and CDR2 is YDEGEE. V shed 4 bases, J shed 0 bases, and the junction held 7 bases outside the gene matches. CDR3 protein: CASSHRGRYSNQPQHF. The CDR3 coding sequence is TGTGCCAGCAGCCACAGGGGCCGTTATAGCAATCAGCCCCAGCATTTT.

This rearrangement joins TRBV4-3 to TRBJ2-1; 9 bases align to TRBD2. V lost 4 bases, J lost 9 bases, and 10 bases stayed unmatched. Germline V gives CDR1 LGHNA, CDR2 YSLEER. The CDR3 runs 15 residues. DNA for the CDR3: TGCGCCAGCAGCCGGGGCGGGGGGGCCCTCAGTGAGCAGTTCTTC. As protein: CASSRGGGALSEQFF.